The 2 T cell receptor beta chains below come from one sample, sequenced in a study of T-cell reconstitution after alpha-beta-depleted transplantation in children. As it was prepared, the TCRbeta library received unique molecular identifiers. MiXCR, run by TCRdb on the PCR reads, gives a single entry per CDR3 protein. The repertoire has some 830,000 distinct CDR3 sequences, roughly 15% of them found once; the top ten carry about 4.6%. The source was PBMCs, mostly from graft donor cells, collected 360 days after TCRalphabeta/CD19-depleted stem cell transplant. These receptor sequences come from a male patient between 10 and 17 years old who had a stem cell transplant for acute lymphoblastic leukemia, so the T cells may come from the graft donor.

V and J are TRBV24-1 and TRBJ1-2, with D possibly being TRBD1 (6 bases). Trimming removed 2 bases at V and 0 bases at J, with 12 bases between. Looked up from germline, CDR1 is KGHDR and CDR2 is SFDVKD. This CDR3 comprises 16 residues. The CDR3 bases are TGTGCCACCAGTGATTGCCCTGGACAGACTAACTATGGCTACACCTTC. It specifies CATSDCPGQTNYGYTF.

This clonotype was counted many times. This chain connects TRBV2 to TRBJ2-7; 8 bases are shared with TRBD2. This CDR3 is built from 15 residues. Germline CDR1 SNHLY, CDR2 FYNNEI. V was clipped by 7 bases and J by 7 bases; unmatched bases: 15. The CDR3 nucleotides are TGTGCCAGCAAACACGAACTAGCGGCCTGGGGGGAGCAGTACTTC. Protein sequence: CASKHELAAWGEQYF.